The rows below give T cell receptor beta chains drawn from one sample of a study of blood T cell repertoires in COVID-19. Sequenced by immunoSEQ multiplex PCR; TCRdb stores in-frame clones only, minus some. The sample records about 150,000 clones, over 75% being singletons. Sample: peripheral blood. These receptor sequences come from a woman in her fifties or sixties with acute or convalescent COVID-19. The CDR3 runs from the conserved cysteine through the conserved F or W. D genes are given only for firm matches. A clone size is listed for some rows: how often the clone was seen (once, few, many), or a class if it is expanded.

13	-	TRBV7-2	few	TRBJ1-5	CASSLWSNQPQHF	TGTGCCAGCAGCTTATGGAGTAATCAGCCCCAGCATTTT
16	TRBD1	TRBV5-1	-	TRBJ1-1	CASSWGTGSLNTEAFF	TGCGCCAGCAGCTGGGGGACAGGGAGTCTGAACACTGAAGCTTTCTTT
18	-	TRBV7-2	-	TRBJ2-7	CASSLVGSFGSILHEQYF	TGTGCCAGCAGCTTAGTGGGGAGTTTTGGATCCATTCTCCACGAGCAGTACTTC
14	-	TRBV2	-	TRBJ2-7	CASSGGGSLYEQYF	TGTGCCAGCAGTGGCGGGGGCTCCTTATACGAGCAGTACTTC
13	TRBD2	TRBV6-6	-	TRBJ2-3	CASSYREGLPQYF	TGTGCCAGCAGTTATCGGGAGGGACTCCCGCAGTATTTT
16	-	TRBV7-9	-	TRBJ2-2	CASSLIIPFGTGELFF	TGTGCCAGCAGCTTAATTATCCCGTTCGGCACCGGGGAGCTGTTTTTT
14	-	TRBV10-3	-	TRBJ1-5	CAIRAEGGNQPQHF	TGTGCCATCAGAGCAGAGGGAGGAAATCAGCCCCAGCATTTT
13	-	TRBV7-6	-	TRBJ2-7	CASSLSGASEQYF	TGTGCCAGCAGCTTATCAGGGGCAAGCGAGCAGTACTTC
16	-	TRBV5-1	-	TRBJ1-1	CASSLADPSGDTEAFF	TGCGCCAGCAGCTTGGCGGACCCATCAGGGGACACTGAAGCTTTCTTT
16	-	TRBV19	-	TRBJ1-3	CASSMRRMTEGNTIYF	TGTGCCAGTAGTATGAGACGGATGACGGAGGGAAACACCATATATTTT
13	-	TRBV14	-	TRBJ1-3	CASSLQGFGTIYF	TGTGCCAGCAGCTTACAGGGCTTCGGAACCATATATTTT
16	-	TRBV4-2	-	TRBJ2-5	CASSQALTGNQETQYF	TGTGCCAGCAGCCAAGCCCTGACCGGGAACCAAGAGACCCAGTACTTC
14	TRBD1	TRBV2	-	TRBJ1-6	CASSSRDSYSPLHF	TGTGCCAGCAGTTCCCGGGACAGTTATTCACCCCTCCACTTT
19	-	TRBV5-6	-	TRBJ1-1	CASSLAGPSRGLLHTEAFF	TGTGCCAGCAGCCTTGCGGGGCCCTCCCGAGGCCTCCTGCACACTGAAGCTTTCTTT
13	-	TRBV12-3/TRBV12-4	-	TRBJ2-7	CASSFSASYEQYF	TGTGCCAGCAGTTTTTCGGCTAGCTACGAGCAGTACTTC
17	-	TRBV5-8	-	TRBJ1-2	CASSPTGIGQKDYGYTF	TGTGCCAGCAGCCCTACAGGGATCGGGCAAAAGGACTATGGCTACACCTTC
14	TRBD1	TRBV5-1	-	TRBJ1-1	CASSFGTGSTEAFF	TGCGCCAGCAGCTTCGGGACAGGGTCCACTGAAGCTTTCTTT
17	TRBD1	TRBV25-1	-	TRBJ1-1	CASRPLTGGGLNTEAFF	TGTGCCAGCAGACCTTTGACAGGGGGCGGGCTGAACACTGAAGCTTTCTTT
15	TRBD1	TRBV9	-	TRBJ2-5	CASSVGTGGMETQYF	TGTGCCAGCAGCGTAGGGACAGGGGGTATGGAGACCCAGTACTTC
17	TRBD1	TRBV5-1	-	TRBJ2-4	CASSLATLRTGDNIQYF	TGCGCCAGCAGCTTGGCGACCCTCCGGACAGGGGATAACATTCAGTACTTC
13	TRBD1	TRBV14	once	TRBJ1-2	CASSLLQGSGYTF	TGTGCCAGCAGCCTACTACAGGGGAGTGGCTACACCTTC
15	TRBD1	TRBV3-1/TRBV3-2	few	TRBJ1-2	CASSQMTGGFYGYTF	TGTGCCAGCAGCCAAATGACAGGGGGGTTCTATGGCTACACCTTC
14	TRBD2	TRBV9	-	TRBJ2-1	CASSVSGGFNEQFF	TGTGCCAGCAGCGTTAGCGGGGGGTTCAATGAGCAGTTCTTC
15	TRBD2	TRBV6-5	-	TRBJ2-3	CASSYRGGATDTQYF	TGTGCCAGCAGTTATCGCGGGGGGGCCACAGATACGCAGTATTTT
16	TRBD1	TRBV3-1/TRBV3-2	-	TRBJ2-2	CASSQETGWITGELFF	TGTGCCAGCAGCCAAGAGACAGGGTGGATCACCGGGGAGCTGTTTTTT
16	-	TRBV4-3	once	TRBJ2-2	CASSPLSAENTGELFF	TGCGCCAGCAGTCCCCTATCAGCGGAGAACACCGGGGAGCTGTTTTTT
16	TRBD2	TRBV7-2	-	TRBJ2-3	CASSFTRTSYQDTQYF	TGTGCCAGCAGCTTCACGAGGACTAGCTACCAAGATACGCAGTATTTT
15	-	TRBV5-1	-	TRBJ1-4	CASSPEPTNQGKLFF	TGCGCCAGCAGCCCAGAGCCCACGAATCAGGGAAAACTGTTTTTT
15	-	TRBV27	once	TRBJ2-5	CASSLAWQGGETQYF	TGTGCCAGCAGTTTGGCCTGGCAGGGAGGAGAGACCCAGTACTTC
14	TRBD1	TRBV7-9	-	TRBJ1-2	CASSVGQTTYGYTF	TGTGCCAGCAGCGTGGGACAGACGACTTATGGCTACACCTTC
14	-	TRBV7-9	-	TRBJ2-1	CASIKAGAYNEQFF	TGTGCCAGCATAAAAGCGGGCGCCTACAATGAGCAGTTCTTC
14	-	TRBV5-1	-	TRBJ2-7	CASSPGSGHYEQYF	TGCGCCAGCAGCCCCGGGAGCGGGCACTACGAGCAGTACTTC
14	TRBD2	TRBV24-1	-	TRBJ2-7	CAPTAGSGSYEQYF	TGTGCCCCAACAGCGGGGTCGGGGTCCTACGAGCAGTACTTC
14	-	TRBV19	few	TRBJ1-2	CASSIDLPAGGYTF	TGTGCCAGTAGTATAGATCTGCCCGCCGGTGGCTACACCTTC
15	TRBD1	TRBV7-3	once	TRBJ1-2	CASSTGGTGKGGYTF	TGTGCCAGCAGCACCGGGGGGACAGGGAAAGGTGGCTACACCTTC
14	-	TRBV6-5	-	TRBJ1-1	CASRHTSGVAEAFF	TGTGCCAGCAGACACACCTCGGGGGTGGCTGAAGCTTTCTTT
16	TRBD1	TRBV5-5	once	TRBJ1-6	CASSLYSGGGNSPLHF	TGTGCCAGCAGCTTGTATTCAGGGGGCGGTAATTCACCCCTCCACTTT
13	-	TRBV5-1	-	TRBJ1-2	CASSLDGGSGYTF	TGCGCCAGCAGCTTGGATGGAGGGTCCGGCTACACCTTC
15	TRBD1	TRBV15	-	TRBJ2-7	CATSRESQGVGEQYF	TGTGCCACCAGCAGAGAATCGCAGGGGGTCGGGGAGCAGTACTTC
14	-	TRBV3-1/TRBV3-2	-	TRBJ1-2	CASSQNQGFYGYTF	TGTGCCAGCAGCCAAAACCAGGGGTTCTATGGCTACACCTTC
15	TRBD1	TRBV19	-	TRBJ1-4	CASSAGQAVNEKLFF	TGTGCCAGTAGTGCCGGACAGGCGGTTAATGAAAAACTGTTTTTT
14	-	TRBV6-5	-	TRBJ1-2	CASSKQDPIEGYTF	TGTGCCAGCAGTAAACAGGATCCTATCGAAGGCTACACCTTC
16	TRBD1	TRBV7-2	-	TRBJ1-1	CASSSLWDRGLPEAFF	TGTGCCAGCAGCTCACTATGGGACAGGGGACTTCCTGAAGCTTTCTTT
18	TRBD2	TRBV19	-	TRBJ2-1	CASSRPGLAGRSYNEQFF	TGTGCCAGTAGTAGACCGGGACTAGCGGGGCGGTCCTACAATGAGCAGTTCTTC
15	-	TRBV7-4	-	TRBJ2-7	CASSLGAGNPYEQYF	TGTGCCAGCAGCTTAGGGGCAGGGAACCCCTACGAGCAGTACTTC
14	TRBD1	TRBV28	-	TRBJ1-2	CASSGGQGRSGYTF	TGTGCCAGTTCTGGAGGACAGGGGCGGTCTGGCTACACCTTC
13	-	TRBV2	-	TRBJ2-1	CATIPRENDEQFF	TGTGCCACTATCCCCCGGGAAAACGATGAGCAGTTCTTC